The T cell receptor beta chain described here comes from a study of blood T cell repertoires in COVID-19. About the research overall: Whether acute or convalescent, the COVID-19 samples came from the United States, Italy and Spain. Sample material is recorded as cDNA or gDNA derived from T cells, B-cell-depleted T cells, or PBMCs.

As originally analysed: Amplification from reference gene primers served as the basis for estimated nucleated cell counts. Libraries were prepared by immunoSEQ multiplex PCR; TCRdb keeps only in-frame clonotypes and omits some of them. The DNA was the basis for D and trimming; V, J and clone size are from that table. Counted here are roughly 340,000 clones, approximately 89% occurring once; the ten biggest clones make up roughly 3%. This clone has only a few counts. The V gene lost 2 bases and the J gene lost 0 bases, with 7 bases spanning the gap. The CDR3 is 14 amino acids. The germline CDR1 and CDR2 sequences are MGHDK and SYGVNS.

The source is a woman aged 18-29 years who had recovered from COVID-19. Sequenced sample: peripheral blood. V and J are TRBV25-1 and TRBJ1-2, with D possibly TRBD1 on 5 matching bases. The CDR3 loop is CASSETGANYGYTF. The CDR3, as DNA: TGTGCCAGCAGTGAAACAGGCGCTAACTATGGCTACACCTTC.